Listed below are T cell receptor beta chains from one sample, sequenced in a study of blood T cell repertoires in COVID-19. Clones were read by immunoSEQ multiplex PCR, and TCRdb kept only the in-frame ones, dropping some. This table has more than 200,000 clones, around 88% appearing once. The sequenced sample consisted of peripheral blood. The receptors here all came from a young man with active or convalescent COVID-19. Each CDR3 is given without its conserved first and last residue.

v_call	cdr3_aa
TRBV4-1	ASSHETGFNYGYT
TRBV7-2	ASSLSLRGGSTDTQY
TRBV7-9	ASSRRTGKTGDGYT
TRBV6-5	ASSLHGTGYEQY
TRBV9	ASSVDLGLGQGSSGVSYNEQF
TRBV4-3	ASSQVSGGNYGYT
TRBV13	ASSVGQVDYGYT
TRBV2	ASKGDHNQPQH
TRBV18	ASSPPTGNQETQY
TRBV3-1/TRBV3-2	ASRSRSQQY
TRBV6-5	ASSPVLGAPLH
TRBV5-5	ASSSRGGFGSPLH
TRBV23-1	ASSHLGTPGDRNTEAF
TRBV30	AWRLRLAGGVQETQY
TRBV6-1	ASSEESGTGGFLTEAF
TRBV14	ASSQRTVAYEQY
TRBV11-2	ASSLSQREQF
TRBV5-1	ASSLEGRPYQETQY
TRBV3-1/TRBV3-2	ASSQSRGSYEQY
TRBV6-6	ASSDRRTDTQY
TRBV11-2	ASSLQRTGNEQF
TRBV9	ASSKGGADNEKLF
TRBV27	ASSLSGVLYEQY
TRBV7-3	ASSPGGGRETQY
TRBV19	ASSIDGQGDQPQH
TRBV5-1	ASTPGGRSQTQY
TRBV5-1	ASSLARGGTYEQY
TRBV4-1	ASSRTTGIQNEKLF
TRBV25-1	ASSEYPVTGELF
TRBV6-5	ASGHISYEQY
TRBV4-2	ASSQGSGGAYEQY
TRBV30	AWTLQNNSPLH
TRBV19	ASSSSGQGLSYGYT
TRBV24-1	ATSETSRDRGGEQF
TRBV9	ASSASGGPRETQY